A single sample gave rise to the 32 T cell receptor beta chains below, sequenced in a study of T cells in Graves' hyperthyroidism and ophthalmopathy. There were TCR beta CDR3 regions amplified from RNA transcripts. Researchers ran a first-round RT-PCR on the TCR CDR3 using the HTBI primer set. TCRdb ran MiXCR on the multiplex PCR reads and lists one entry per CDR3 protein. The sample holds about 560,000 distinct CDR3 sequences; around 14% are singletons and the top ten take about 7%. Sequencing input: blood. The receptors were gathered from a woman aged 30 to 39 with Graves' hyperthyroidism.

This clonotype was observed many times. The V and J genes are TRBV3-1 and TRBJ1-1; D is perhaps TRBD1 (6 bases). CDR1 and CDR2 (germline): LGHDT, YNNKEL (reference sequence). The V end lost 1 base, the J end lost 5 bases, and 14 bases lay between the germline ends. The CDR3 sequence is 15 residues long. This CDR3 reads CASSQGPGGETEAFF. The CDR3 coding sequence is TGTGCCAGCAGCCAAGGGCCCGGGGGCGAAACTGAAGCTTTCTTT.

This clonotype was observed many times. The genes are TRBV28 and TRBJ2-7; a weak D match, TRBD2 (6 bases). Germline V gene sequence: CDR1 MDHEN, CDR2 SYDVKM. Trimming shortened V by 4 bases and J by 2 bases, and 12 bases separated the two germline ends. The CDR3 is 14 amino acids. CDR3: CASSSAGGTYEQYF. Written as DNA, the CDR3 is TGTGCCAGCAGTTCGGCCGGGGGAACCTACGAGCAGTACTTC.

This clonotype was recorded at least ten times. The chain employs TRBV7-2 and TRBJ1-3; D may be TRBD1 (5 bases). Germline V gene data show CDR1 as SGHTA and CDR2 as FQGNSA. CDR3 length equals 15 residues. V was trimmed by 5 bases and J by 4 bases, leaving 15 bases between them. In DNA, the CDR3 is TGTGCCAGCAGCCCATCAGGGTTTTCAGGAAACACCATATATTTT. This sequence encodes CASSPSGFSGNTIYF.

The rearrangement uses TRBV6-2 or TRBV6-3 and TRBJ2-3; no reliable D call. Germline CDR1 MNHEY, CDR2 SVGEGT. Between the trimmed V and J ends, which lost 5 bases and 4 bases, there was a span of 13 bases. The CDR3 spans 14 residues. In DNA form, the CDR3 reads TGTGCCAGCAGTGGACCGGGCGAACCAGATACGCAGTATTTT. Translation gives CASSGPGEPDTQYF.

In its sample, this clonotype was seen many times. The chain carries TRBV6-2 or TRBV6-3 and TRBJ2-5; D unclear. Germline-derived CDR1 and CDR2 are MNHEY and SVGEGT. CDR3 length: 12 amino acids. Trimming cost V 4 bases and J 1 base, with 4 bases left between them. Here the CDR3 DNA reads TGTGCCAGCAGTTCCCTCCAAGAGACCCAGTACTTC. This encodes CASSSLQETQYF.

Ten or more counts support this clonotype. The chain carries TRBV30 and TRBJ2-7; TRBD2 aligns across 14 bases. Germline CDR1 reads GTSNPN; CDR2 reads SVGIG (reference sequence). J was trimmed by 7 bases and V by 3 bases; bases with no gene match: 5. The CDR3 has 14 amino acids. CDR3 sequence reads: CAWSIGTSGREQYF. The CDR3 region has the DNA TGTGCCTGGAGCATCGGGACTAGCGGGAGAGAGCAGTACTTC.

The rearrangement uses TRBV6-2 or TRBV6-3 and TRBJ1-3; D gene ambiguous. This CDR3 has 15 amino acids. Trimming removed 2 bases at V and 0 bases at J, with 8 bases between. Germline-derived CDR1 and CDR2 are MNHEY and SVGEGT. The CDR3 DNA sequence: TGTGCCAGCAGTTACAACACCCCCTCTGGAAACACCATATATTTT. Translating it yields CASSYNTPSGNTIYF.

This clonotype has at least ten counts. This chain connects TRBV27 to TRBJ2-1; 10 positions match TRBD2. The CDR3 is 15 amino acids. CDR1 MNHEY and CDR2 SMNVEV come from the germline V gene (reference sequence). Trimming cost V 0 bases and J 9 bases; bases outside gene matches: 5. CDR3 protein: CASSLSSGRAGEQFF. DNA of the CDR3: TGTGCCAGCAGTTTATCCAGCGGGAGGGCCGGTGAGCAGTTCTTC.

This clonotype was counted ten times or more. This chain connects TRBV29-1 to TRBJ2-1, with D unresolved. The V end lost 1 base, the J end lost 7 bases, and 14 bases lay between the germline ends. Per germline, CDR1 SQVTM and CDR2 ANQGSEA. The CDR3 consists of 14 residues. The CDR3 region has the DNA TGCAGCGTTGAAGGCTCGACCACTCGGAATGAGCAGTTCTTC. It yields the protein CSVEGSTTRNEQFF.

This clonotype was seen ten or more times. This rearrangement joins TRBV3-1 to TRBJ2-7; 7 positions match TRBD1. The CDR3 totals 13 residues. Per germline, CDR1 LGHDT and CDR2 YNNKEL (reference sequence). J was trimmed by 9 bases and V by 2 bases; bases with no gene match: 7. This CDR3 reads CASSQTSRGRQYF. The CDR3 nucleotides are TGTGCCAGCAGCCAAACTTCAAGGGGGCGGCAGTACTTC.

This clonotype came up many times. The chain couples TRBV30 to TRBJ2-1; 16 bases are shared with TRBD2. The CDR3 spans 14 residues. V shed 2 bases and J 12 bases; nucleotides not matched to a gene: 4. Germline V gene sequence: CDR1 GTSNPN, CDR2 SVGIG (reference sequence). CDR3 sequence reads: CAWSRGLAGGRQFF. CDR3 DNA sequence: TGTGCCTGGAGTCGGGGACTAGCGGGAGGGCGGCAGTTCTTC.

Many counts were recorded for this clonotype. The chain is built from TRBV7-2 and TRBJ2-5, with D uncertain. Per germline, CDR1 SGHTA and CDR2 FQGNSA. The CDR3 has 14 amino acids. V lost 2 bases and J 10 bases, leaving 17 bases between the germline ends. CDR3 sequence reads: CASSLMVGSAHQYF. The CDR3 DNA reads as TGTGCCAGCAGCTTAATGGTGGGTTCCGCCCACCAGTACTTC.

This clonotype has more than one count but fewer than ten. The chain links TRBV20-1 to TRBJ2-3, with 10 bases that match TRBD2. The germline V gene has CDR1 DFQATT and CDR2 SNEGSKA (reference sequence). CDR3 size: 16 residues. Losses at the gene ends were 4 bases for V and 2 bases for J; bases not matched to a gene: 9. The CDR3, as DNA: TGCAGTGCTACACTTAGGACTAGCGGATACACAGATACGCAGTATTTT. Protein product: CSATLRTSGYTDTQYF.

This clonotype appeared many times. J is TRBJ2-3 and V is TRBV27; no firm D call. Germline V lookup: CDR1 MNHEY, CDR2 SMNVEV (reference sequence). V shed 0 bases and J shed 10 bases, with 11 bases lying between them. The CDR3 covers 13 residues. CDR3 DNA sequence: TGTGCCAGCAGTTTATCTGGGCCCAGTGCGCAGTATTTT. Its translation: CASSLSGPSAQYF.

The chain uses TRBV29-1 and TRBJ1-3; 7 bases align to TRBD1. V shed 7 bases and J 2 bases; nucleotides not matched to a gene: 5. CDR3 length: 13 residues. Germline loops: CDR1 SQVTM, CDR2 ANQGSEA. CDR3 sequence: CSAGTAAGNTIYF. The CDR3 bases are TGCAGCGCGGGGACAGCGGCTGGAAACACCATATATTTT.

In its sample, this clonotype was seen a few times. CDR3 nucleotides: TGCGCCAGCAGCATAACCGGGACAGGGGCAACTGAAGCTTTCTTT. Translating gives CASSITGTGATEAFF. The rearrangement uses TRBV5-1 and TRBJ1-1, with TRBD1 matching over 10 bases. The germline gives CDR1 SGHRS, CDR2 YFSETQ. V lost 4 bases and J lost 5; bases outside the gene matches: 8. This CDR3 has 15 amino acids. The variable domain in full, completed from reference TRBV5-1 and TRBJ1-1, reads KAGVTQTPRYLIKTRGQQVTLSCSPISGHRSVSWYQQTPGQGLQFLFEYFSETQRNKGNFPGRFSGRQFSNSRSEMNVSTLELGDSALYLCASSITGTGATEAFFGQGTRLTVV.

Comment on this clonotype: At one end the junction does not follow the germline gene, possibly because of a read error. V and J are TRBV5-1 and TRBJ2-4; weak D call: TRBD2 (7 bases). In germline, CDR1 is SGHRS, CDR2 YFSETQ. The CDR3 is made up of 15 amino acids. The CDR3 sequence: CASSLGWGGKNIQCF. The CDR3 bases are TGTGCCAGCAGCTTGGGGTGGGGGGGCAAAAACATTCAGTGCTTC.

This clonotype was counted at least ten times. V usage is TRBV12-3 or TRBV12-4 and J usage is TRBJ2-1; a possible D gene is TRBD1 (6 bases). CDR3 size: 15 residues. Deletions cut 5 bases from V and 0 bases from J, with 11 bases between. Written as DNA, the CDR3 is TGTGCCAGCAGTCCGCGGACAGCCTCCTACAATGAGCAGTTCTTC. Its protein product is CASSPRTASYNEQFF.

This clonotype was detected a few times. The CDR3 sequence: CASSETSVNNEQFF. The CDR3 region has the DNA TGTGCCAGCAGCGAGACTAGCGTTAACAATGAGCAGTTCTTC. This sequence joins TRBV27 and TRBJ2-1, with 8 positions matching TRBD2. This CDR3 has 14 residues. In germline, CDR1 is MNHEY, CDR2 SMNVEV (reference sequence). V was pared by 6 bases and J by 5 bases, with 6 bases of the junction left unmatched.

The sample holds many counts of this clonotype. V is TRBV18 and J is TRBJ2-3; D may be TRBD2 (6 bases). This CDR3 comprises 15 residues. V gave up 3 bases and J gave up 1 base, with 11 bases separating them. Germline V gene sequence: CDR1 KGHSH, CDR2 LQKENI. For the CDR3, the DNA is TGTGCCAGCTCACCGACCCCGGGGGGCACAGATACGCAGTATTTT. Protein sequence: CASSPTPGGTDTQYF.

This clonotype was counted only a few times. The chain links TRBV7-3 to TRBJ2-3; D is unresolved. Germline V gene lookup returns CDR1 SGHTA and CDR2 FQGTGA. The CDR3 has 14 residues. V gave up 5 bases and J gave up 2 bases, with 11 bases separating them. CDR3 residues: CASSPRPFTDTQYF. The CDR3 DNA is TGTGCCAGCAGCCCGCGACCCTTCACAGATACGCAGTATTTT.

In this sample, this clonotype turned up many times. The V gene is TRBV28, the J gene TRBJ2-5; D is unclear. From germline, CDR1 is MDHEN and CDR2 SYDVKM. This CDR3 has 13 amino acids. V was pared by 2 bases and J by 2 bases, with 6 bases between. CDR3 sequence reads: CASSLRFQETQYF. DNA of the CDR3: TGTGCCAGCAGTTTACGCTTTCAAGAGACCCAGTACTTC.

This clonotype was seen repeatedly, ten times or more. This chain joins TRBV7-9 and TRBJ2-4, with TRBD1 identical over 12 bases. The CDR3 covers 14 residues. Germline V gives CDR1 SEHNR, CDR2 FQNEAQ (reference sequence). V dropped 7 bases and J dropped 9; count of bases not matched to a gene: 7. The CDR3 DNA reads TGTGCCAGCATCTCCGGGACAGGGGGCGGCATTCAGTACTTC. Translation gives CASISGTGGGIQYF.

This clonotype was counted a few times. The V call is TRBV18, the J call TRBJ2-2, with 10 bases identical to TRBD2. Germline CDR1 KGHSH, CDR2 LQKENI. The CDR3 contains 15 residues. With V trimmed by 0 bases and J by 6 bases, 1 base remained unmatched. CDR3 nucleotides: TGTGCCAGCTCACCACCGGGACTAGCGTCCGGGGAGCTGTTTTTT. Translated, it gives CASSPPGLASGELFF.

This clonotype has only a few counts. The rearrangement uses TRBV10-3 and TRBJ2-7, with a tentative D call TRBD2 (6 bases). The ends were cut back, 3 bases at V and 0 bases at J, with 12 bases in the middle. The length of the CDR3 is 15 residues. CDR1 is ENHRY and CDR2 is SYGVKD in the germline V gene. CDR3 sequence: CAISDVGGSSYEQYF. In nucleotides, the CDR3 is TGTGCCATCAGTGATGTTGGAGGGAGCTCCTACGAGCAGTACTTC.

The table lists this clonotype with many counts. The CDR3: CASSLPPGAGDHNEQFF. The CDR3 DNA is TGTGCCAGCAGTTTACCCCCGGGAGCGGGAGACCACAATGAGCAGTTCTTC. The J gene is TRBJ2-1, the V gene TRBV28, with 8 bases fitting TRBD2. The germline V gene encodes CDR1 MDHEN and CDR2 SYDVKM. The ends lost 2 bases at V and 5 bases at J; junction bases unmatched: 11. CDR3 length: 17 residues.

This clonotype came up a few times. This chain uses TRBV12-5 with TRBJ2-1; 8 bases map to TRBD2. CDR3 size: 15 residues. V shed 0 bases, J shed 6 bases, and the junction held 4 bases outside the gene matches. Germline CDR1 LGHNT, CDR2 FRNRAP. The CDR3 protein is CASGLVLGTSNEQFF. DNA of the CDR3: TGTGCTAGTGGTTTGGTACTCGGGACTAGCAATGAGCAGTTCTTC.

This clonotype was observed many times. This chain joins TRBV11-2 and TRBJ2-5; 7 bases align to TRBD2. This CDR3 comprises 15 residues. V shed 2 bases and J 1 base; nucleotides not matched to a gene: 4. Germline-derived CDR1 and CDR2 are SGHAT and FQNNGV. The CDR3 DNA follows: TGTGCCAGCAGCTTATTTACTAGCGCCCAAGAGACCCAGTACTTC. Translating gives CASSLFTSAQETQYF. Full variable domain (missing parts from reference TRBV11-2 and TRBJ2-5): EAGVAQSPRYKIIEKRQSVAFWCNPISGHATLYWYQQILGQGPKLLIQFQNNGVVDDSQLPKDRFSAERLKGVDSTLKIQPAKLEDSAVYLCASSLFTSAQETQYFGPGTRLLVL.

The V gene is TRBV6-1, the J gene TRBJ2-5, with D hard to call. Trimming cost V 4 bases and J 5 bases, with 11 bases left between them. Germline V gene data show CDR1 as MNHNS and CDR2 as SASEGT. This CDR3 spans 13 amino acids. DNA for the CDR3: TGTGCCAGCAGTGTCCGTACAACGGAGACCCAGTACTTC. This codes for CASSVRTTETQYF.

This chain uses TRBV29-1 with TRBJ2-4, with 8 bases identical to TRBD1. The CDR3 runs 12 residues. V lost 6 bases, J lost 8 bases, and 6 bases stayed unmatched. Germline V CDR1 and CDR2: SQVTM, ANQGSEA. This CDR3 reads CSVSGGADIQYF. For the CDR3, the DNA is TGCAGCGTCTCAGGGGGCGCTGACATTCAGTACTTC. Filled out from reference TRBV29-1 and TRBJ2-4, the complete variable domain reads SAVISQKPSRDICQRGTSLTIQCQVDSQVTMMFWYRQQPGQSLTLIATANQGSEATYESGFVIDKFPISRPNLTFSTLTVSNMSPEDSSIYLCSVSGGADIQYFGAGTRLSVL.

The chain couples TRBV6-2 or TRBV6-3 to TRBJ1-2; TRBD1 matches 10 bases. The germline gives CDR1 MNHEY, CDR2 SVGEGT. This CDR3 spans 17 amino acids. V lost 6 bases and J lost 8; bases outside the gene matches: 18. The CDR3 DNA follows: TGTGCCAGCAGAACGACCAATCCATCCGGGACAGGGGACGGCTACACCTTC. It yields the protein CASRTTNPSGTGDGYTF.

There are many counts of this clonotype. An end of the junction differs from the germline gene, which may be a read error. The chain recombines TRBV5-5 with TRBJ2-7; no firm D call. The germline V gene has CDR1 SGHKS and CDR2 YYEKEE (reference sequence). CDR3 length: 12 amino acids. CDR3 sequence reads: CASSLVAYKQYF. The DNA of the CDR3 is TGTGCCAGCAGCTTGGTAGCCTACAAGCAGTACTTC.